These T cell receptor beta chains were read from a single sample in a study of cytomegalovirus exposure and HLA in healthy donors. Assay: immunoSEQ multiplex PCR; the TCRdb copy retains only in-frame clones and omits some. In all, the sample yields more than 200,000 clones. Sequencing was done on a sample of PBMCs. The receptors derive from a woman in her twenties or thirties in good health and CMV-seropositive. The CDR3 runs from the conserved cysteine through the conserved F or W. The D gene is left open where the match is weak.

j_call d_call v_call cdr3_nt cdr3_aa
TRBJ2-1 TRBD2 TRBV5-1 TGCGCCAGCAGCATTAGCGGGGGGAGCTCCTACAATGAGCAGTTCTTC CASSISGGSSYNEQFF
TRBJ1-2 NA TRBV2 TGTGCCAGCAGCACGACGGAGTTCTATGGCTACACCTTC CASSTTEFYGYTF
TRBJ2-7 TRBD2 TRBV4-1 TGCGCCAGCGGGCTAGCGGGAACGAGGGTGAGGGAGCAGTACTTC CASGLAGTRVREQYF
TRBJ2-2 TRBD1 TRBV18 TGTGCCAGCTCACCATATCCAGGGGGCAGTGGGAACACCGGGGAGCTGTTTTTT CASSPYPGGSGNTGELFF
TRBJ2-7 NA TRBV5-1 TGCGCCAGCAGCTTCGAGGTATCCTACGAGCAGTACTTC CASSFEVSYEQYF
TRBJ2-5 TRBD2 TRBV5-1 TGCGCCAGCAGCTTGGTGTCGGGGGGAGACGAGACCCAGTACTTC CASSLVSGGDETQYF
TRBJ2-1 NA TRBV2 TGTGCCAGCAGTGATCGGCGGGGCTACAATGAGCAGTTCTTC CASSDRRGYNEQFF
TRBJ1-5 NA TRBV27 TGTGCCAGCAGTTTTCAGGGCAGTTTGGGGGGGGATAGCAATCAGCCCCAGCATTTT CASSFQGSLGGDSNQPQHF
TRBJ1-5 NA TRBV2 TGTGCCAGCACCGGTGACACGTTCTTCAATCAGCCCCAGCATTTT CASTGDTFFNQPQHF
TRBJ1-2 NA TRBV28 TGTGCCAGCAGCTTCGAGACTAACTATGGCTACACCTTC CASSFETNYGYTF
TRBJ2-2 NA TRBV11-2 TGTGCCAGCAGCTTTATAGGGGGGGACGCCGGGGAGCTGTTTTTT CASSFIGGDAGELFF
TRBJ1-5 NA TRBV28 TGTGCCAGCAGTCAGAACAGGGCCGGCGGCAATCAGCCCCAGCATTTT CASSQNRAGGNQPQHF
TRBJ2-2 NA TRBV28 TGTGCCAGCAGCAGGGGTATCGCCGGGGAGCTGTTTTTT CASSRGIAGELFF
TRBJ2-7 TRBD2 TRBV10-1 TGCGCCAGCAGCCTCGGGGGGGCCACGTCCTACGAGCAGTACTTC CASSLGGATSYEQYF
TRBJ2-2 TRBD1 TRBV18 TGTGCCAGCTCACTGTTACTGGGGACAGAACTTTCGACCGGGGAGCTGTTTTTT CASSLLLGTELSTGELFF
TRBJ2-7 TRBD1 TRBV28 TGTGCCAGCAGTTTTGGGACAGGGAGGTACGAGCAGTACTTC CASSFGTGRYEQYF
TRBJ2-7 TRBD2 TRBV7-9 TGTGCCAGCAGCCTGCAAGCGGGGTACTACGAGCAGTACTTC CASSLQAGYYEQYF
TRBJ2-2 NA TRBV29-1 TGCAGCGTCCTTACTAGTGTTGATGGGGAGCTGTTTTTT CSVLTSVDGELFF
TRBJ1-1 NA TRBV15 TGTGCCACCAGCAGAGAGGCGGATAGGACTGAAGCTTTCTTT CATSREADRTEAFF
TRBJ2-2 TRBD2 TRBV19 TGTGCCAGTAGTAGTACTAGCGTTAGGGAGCTGTTTTTT CASSSTSVRELFF
TRBJ2-7 NA TRBV9 TGTGCCAGCAGCGTAGACGCAGGGTGGAGCTACGAGCAGTACTTC CASSVDAGWSYEQYF
TRBJ2-7 TRBD1 TRBV7-2 TGTGCCAGCAGCTCGGGACAGGGGAACGAGCAGTACTTC CASSSGQGNEQYF
TRBJ2-1 NA TRBV11-2 TGTGCCAGCAGCTTAAGCGGGTTCTCCTACAATGAGCAGTTCTTC CASSLSGFSYNEQFF
TRBJ2-7 NA TRBV6-5 TGTGCCAGCAGTTACTCGAGTGGGAGTCCCTACGAGCAGTACTTC CASSYSSGSPYEQYF
TRBJ1-1 NA TRBV18 TGTGCCAGCTCACCACAGGACATGGGCGAAGGTGGGACTGAAGCTTTCTTT CASSPQDMGEGGTEAFF
TRBJ1-1 NA TRBV7-9 TGTGCCAGCAGCTTATTTGATCGGGACACTGAAGCTTTCTTT CASSLFDRDTEAFF
TRBJ2-2 NA TRBV2 TGTGCCAGCAGTGGACAGTCCACCGGGGAGCTGTTTTTT CASSGQSTGELFF
TRBJ1-1 TRBD1 TRBV5-1 TGCGCCAGCAGCGACCAGACAGGGAATATGAACACTGAAGCTTTCTTT CASSDQTGNMNTEAFF
TRBJ1-5 NA TRBV29-1 TGCAGCGTTGTTTTTCCGGGGGGACTTCTTTTCGGTCCTCAGCCCCAGCATTTT CSVVFPGGLLFGPQPQHF
TRBJ2-3 TRBD1 TRBV25-1 TGTGCCAGCAGTTGGACAGGGTGGGGCACAGATACGCAGTATTTT CASSWTGWGTDTQYF
TRBJ1-2 NA TRBV21-1 TGTGCCAGCAGCCCAGACAGTCCTAACTATGGCTACACCTTC CASSPDSPNYGYTF